Presented here are 16 T cell receptor beta chains from one specimen sequenced in a study of T cells in Graves' hyperthyroidism and ophthalmopathy. What was amplified from RNA transcripts were TCR beta CDR3 regions. A first-round RT-PCR of the TCR CDR3 used the HTBI primer set. MiXCR was run by TCRdb on the multiplex PCR reads, yielding one entry per CDR3 protein. The sample consists of some 530,000 distinct CDR3 sequences, approximately 22% of them appearing once. The specimen sequenced was blood. Receptor source: a woman aged 65 to 85 with Graves' ophthalmopathy.

This clonotype occurred many times. The rearrangement uses TRBV28 and TRBJ2-2; 7 bases are shared with TRBD2. Trimming removed 7 bases from V and 7 bases from J; junction bases left unmatched: 6. The length of the CDR3 is 13 residues. Germline V gene data show CDR1 as MDHEN and CDR2 as SYDVKM. In DNA, the CDR3 is TGTGCCAGCAACTCACTAGCGATCGGGGAGCTGTTTTTT. Translated, it gives CASNSLAIGELFF.

A word on this clonotype: With a much larger clone just one base away, this may be a read error. This chain joins TRBV7-2 and TRBJ2-5, with 8 bases matching TRBD2. The CDR3 extends over 15 amino acids. The trim removed 5 bases at V and 4 bases at J, leaving 9 bases unmatched. The V gene's germline CDR1 is SGHTA and CDR2 FQGNSA. For the CDR3, the DNA is TGTGCCAGCAGCGTAAACGGGGGGGCCTCAGAGACCCAGTACTTC. Translating it yields CASSVNGGASETQYF.

This clonotype was seen ten or more times. The CDR3 DNA reads TGCAGTGCTAGGGAGAGCGGGGACGGTACAGATACGCAGTATTTT. It is translated as CSARESGDGTDTQYF. The chain uses TRBV20-1 and TRBJ2-3, with 7 bases matching TRBD2. The length of the CDR3 is 15 residues. Germline CDR1 and CDR2: DFQATT and SNEGSKA (reference sequence). V gave up 3 bases and J gave up 3 bases; unmatched junction bases: 9.

The CDR3 here is CASGQGSTGNTIYF. The DNA for the CDR3 is TGTGCCAGCGGCCAGGGGTCGACTGGAAACACCATATATTTT. V and J are TRBV7-2 and TRBJ1-3, with D maybe TRBD1 (6 bases). CDR3 length: 14 residues. CDR1 SGHTA and CDR2 FQGNSA come from the germline V gene. Trimming took 8 bases from V and 2 from J, leaving 13 bases between them.

The V and J genes are TRBV6-1 and TRBJ1-2; 11 nucleotides match TRBD1. The CDR3 spans 15 residues. Germline CDR1 MNHNS, CDR2 SASEGT. The J segment lost 4 bases and the V segment lost 7 bases, leaving 8 bases of the junction unmatched. The CDR3 sequence is CASTMDRGLGYGYTF. Here the CDR3 DNA reads TGTGCCAGCACTATGGACAGGGGGCTGGGCTATGGCTACACCTTC.

The CDR3 reads CASRPSSGIRQETQYF. The CDR3 bases are TGTGCCAGCAGACCTTCTAGCGGGATTCGTCAAGAGACCCAGTACTTC. V usage is TRBV11-2 and J usage is TRBJ2-5; 9 bases agree with TRBD2. The CDR3 has 16 residues. V was clipped by 6 bases and J by 2 bases; unmatched bases: 10. Germline V CDR1 and CDR2: SGHAT, FQNNGV.

This chain connects TRBV6-2 or TRBV6-3 to TRBJ2-7; no clear D. The V and J ends lost 3 bases and 3 bases respectively, with 9 bases between them. The CDR3 runs 13 residues. Germline values: CDR1 MNHEY, CDR2 SVGEGT. The CDR3 nucleotides read TGTGCCAGCAGTTATCTTAACCACTACGAGCAGTACTTC. Translation: CASSYLNHYEQYF.

This clonotype was counted at least ten times. V is TRBV5-1 and J is TRBJ2-7; the match to TRBD2 covers 12 bases. Germline V gene sequence: CDR1 SGHRS, CDR2 YFSETQ. Trimming removed 5 bases from V and 0 bases from J; junction bases left unmatched: 9. This CDR3 has 17 amino acids. The CDR3 DNA sequence: TGCGCCAGCAGACTAGCGGGAGGAGGAAGAGGCTCCTACGAGCAGTACTTC. As protein: CASRLAGGGRGSYEQYF.

The rearrangement uses TRBV20-1 and TRBJ2-7, with 9 bases matching TRBD2. Germline CDR1 is DFQATT and CDR2 is SNEGSKA (reference sequence). This CDR3 contains 15 residues. V gave up 4 bases and J gave up 3 bases; unmatched junction bases: 10. Here the CDR3 DNA reads TGCAGTGCTACACCAGAGCGGGGGGACCGCTACGAGCAGTACTTC. Translating it yields CSATPERGDRYEQYF.

The table lists this clonotype with a few counts. The chain is built from TRBV5-1 and TRBJ1-1; 8 nucleotides match TRBD1. The CDR3 contains 16 residues. Germline CDR1 SGHRS, CDR2 YFSETQ. With 2 bases clipped from V and 0 bases from J, the junction kept 6 bases outside the gene matches. CDR3 sequence: CASSFGGTGLNTEAFF. The CDR3, as DNA: TGCGCCAGCAGCTTTGGGGGGACAGGACTGAACACTGAAGCTTTCTTT.

CDR3 in amino acids: CASSPRNYNQPQHF. Written as DNA, the CDR3 is TGTGCCAGCAGCCCCCGGAACTACAATCAGCCCCAGCATTTT. The J gene is TRBJ1-5, the V gene TRBV3-1; no reliable D call. The V end was cut by 4 bases, the J end by 3 bases, with 10 bases between. Germline assignment: CDR1 LGHDT and CDR2 YNNKEL (reference sequence). The CDR3 is made up of 14 amino acids.

At least ten counts were recorded for this clonotype. The CDR3 coding sequence is TGTGCCAGCAGTCAGAGCGGGAGTTACAATGAGCAGTTCTTC. It specifies CASSQSGSYNEQFF. The chain has TRBV3-1 and TRBJ2-1; 8 positions agree with TRBD2. J gave up 4 bases and V 6 bases, and 5 bases lay outside the gene matches. Per germline, CDR1 LGHDT and CDR2 YNNKEL (reference sequence). The CDR3 is 14 residues long.

At least ten counts were recorded for this clonotype. V and J are TRBV6-2 or TRBV6-3 and TRBJ2-1, with D possibly matching TRBD1 (6 bases). The V gene's germline CDR1 is MNHEY and CDR2 SVGEGT. Trimming stripped 1 base from V and 9 bases from J, with 10 bases between. The CDR3 is 13 amino acids. CDR3 sequence: CASSYFRGTEQFF. CDR3 sequence (DNA): TGTGCCAGCAGTTACTTCAGGGGCACTGAGCAGTTCTTC.

This clonotype occurred a few times. The genes are TRBV6-2 or TRBV6-3 and TRBJ2-1, with D perhaps matching TRBD1 (6 bases). The CDR3 consists of 16 residues. Germline V lookup: CDR1 MNHEY, CDR2 SVGEGT. The V end lost 2 bases, the J end lost 3 bases, and 14 bases lay between the germline ends. CDR3 residues: CASSYAMGALYNEQFF. The CDR3 DNA reads as TGTGCCAGCAGTTACGCTATGGGGGCTCTCTACAATGAGCAGTTCTTC.

This clonotype was observed a few times. The rearrangement uses TRBV29-1 and TRBJ1-2; no clear D. Germline loops: CDR1 SQVTM, CDR2 ANQGSEA. V lost 4 bases, J lost 1 base, and 7 bases lay in between. This CDR3 region has 12 residues. In DNA form, the CDR3 reads TGCAGCGTTGTACGAGTTAACTATGGCTACACCTTC. Its translation: CSVVRVNYGYTF.

The CDR3 region is CASSQSGGTNEQYF. CDR3 DNA: TGTGCCAGCAGCCAAAGCGGAGGGACGAACGAGCAGTACTTC. The genes are TRBV3-1 and TRBJ2-7, with D tentatively TRBD2 (6 bases). V gave up 2 bases and J gave up 5 bases, with 13 bases separating them. Looked up from germline, CDR1 is LGHDT and CDR2 is YNNKEL (reference sequence). The CDR3 has 14 amino acids.